This TCR beta chain was recovered during a study of blood T cell repertoires in COVID-19 (dated by TCRdb to 2018 to 2021). Describing the broader study: Samples covering the acute and convalescent phases of COVID-19 were provided by collaborators in the United States, Italy and Spain. The material from the prospective study consisted of cDNA or gDNA derived from T cells, B-cell-depleted T cells, or PBMCs. Subjects who had been exposed to COVID-19, were actively infected with it, or had recovered from it provided the deeply sampled blood TCRbeta repertoires that made up the dataset. A freely available public database, intended as a resource for researchers studying the immune response to SARS-CoV-2, is where the repertoires were released. The samples were drawn from two sources: the first 160 participants of the ongoing ImmuneRACE study, and 1,200 or so subjects contributed by 6 global collaborators. A de-identified subject ID, COVID-19 status, age in years and sex were almost always included in the sample metadata. Where available, HLA class I and class II types were taken from metadata supplied by the sample provider and were not determined by assay-based typing. General study outcomes and caveats: Clinical and demographic metadata were provided uncurated, with the amount varying by source and participant.

The table lists this clone with a count of one. This clone's antigen is unknown. Base qualities are not provided; no much larger clone lies one nucleotide away. TCRbeta CDR3 regions were amplified from genomic DNA using the immunoSEQ Assay, a bias-controlled multiplex PCR. The authors' analysis ran thus. Nucleated cell counts per sample were estimated from amplification of reference gene primers within the assay. To quantify the absolute abundance of each unique TCRbeta CDR3 rearrangement, sequence reads were collapsed and filtered. For each sample, productive Simpson clonality was calculated as the square root of Simpson's diversity index over productive rearrangements. TCRdb retrieved this table from immuneACCESS and kept in-frame rearrangements only. Not all clones are present; in checked studies, unresolved V genes account for under half, and no reason is known for the remainder. V and J calls plus clone size are reproduced from that table; the DNA served to infer D and trimming. The sample includes 120,000 or so clones, with around 83% observed a single time. Jointly, the top ten make up about 15% of the sample.

The collaborating institutions used their own protocols to collect whole blood in K2EDTA tubes. For TCRbeta analysis, collaborators shipped samples in one of three forms: frozen whole blood, isolated PBMCs, or DNA extracted from either of those sample types. From a lookup of the germline V gene, CDR1 and CDR2 are MRHNA and SNTAGT. Cut back by 3 bases and 3 bases, the V and J ends lie 14 bases apart. The CDR3 measures 15 amino acids from cysteine to phenylalanine. This entry keeps only the CDR3 DNA: 45 bases, framed from base 1. The sequence derives from a woman in her fifties or sixties with acute or convalescent COVID-19. The sequencing input was peripheral blood. The rearranged chain carries TRBV6-4 and TRBJ1-1; the best D guess is TRBD1, with 5 bases matching. DNA sequence: TGTGCCAGCAGTGAAATAAGGGGTCCGGACACTGAAGCTTTCTTT. Its coded protein is CASSEIRGPDTEAFF.